This T cell receptor (beta chain) was captured by sequencing in a study of T cells in Graves' hyperthyroidism and ophthalmopathy. Across the whole study: Peripheral blood samples were taken at initial diagnosis, prior to any treatment. Study-level findings and limits: Most thyroid-expanded clonotypes above 0.001 were also found in blood.

Amplification of TCR beta CDR3 regions used RNA as the template. The HTBI primer set drove a first-round RT-PCR of the TCR CDR3. Each CDR3 protein is one row after TCRdb ran MiXCR on the multiplex PCR reads. The table has about 350,000 distinct CDR3 sequences, 15% to 20% seen once. This clonotype was picked up many times. As yet, its antigen is unknown. There are 14 residues in the CDR3. Trimming stripped 3 bases from V and 3 bases from J, with 15 bases between. Per germline, CDR1 DFQATT and CDR2 SNEGSKA (reference sequence). This sequence joins TRBV20-1 and TRBJ2-7, with a tentative D call TRBD2 (5 bases). Sequenced: blood. The sequence was collected from a woman aged 40 to 50 with Graves' ophthalmopathy. The CDR3 sequence: CSASGRLRFYEQYF. CDR3 in DNA: TGCAGTGCTAGTGGTCGACTACGGTTCTACGAGCAGTACTTC.